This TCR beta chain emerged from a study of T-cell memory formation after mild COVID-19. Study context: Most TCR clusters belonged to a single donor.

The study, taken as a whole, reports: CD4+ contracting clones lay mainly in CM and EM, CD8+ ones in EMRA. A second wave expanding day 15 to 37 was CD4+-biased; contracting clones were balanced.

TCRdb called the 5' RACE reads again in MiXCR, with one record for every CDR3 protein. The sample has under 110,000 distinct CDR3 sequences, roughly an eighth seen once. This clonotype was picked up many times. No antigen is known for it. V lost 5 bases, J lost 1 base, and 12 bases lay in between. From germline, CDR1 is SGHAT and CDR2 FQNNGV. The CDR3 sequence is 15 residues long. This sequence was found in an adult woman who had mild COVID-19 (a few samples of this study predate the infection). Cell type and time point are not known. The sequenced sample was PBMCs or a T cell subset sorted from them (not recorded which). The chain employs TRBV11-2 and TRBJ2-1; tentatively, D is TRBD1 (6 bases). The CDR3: CASSLTQGSYNEQFF. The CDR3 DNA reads TGTGCCAGCAGCCTCACTCAGGGGTCCTACAATGAGCAGTTCTTC.